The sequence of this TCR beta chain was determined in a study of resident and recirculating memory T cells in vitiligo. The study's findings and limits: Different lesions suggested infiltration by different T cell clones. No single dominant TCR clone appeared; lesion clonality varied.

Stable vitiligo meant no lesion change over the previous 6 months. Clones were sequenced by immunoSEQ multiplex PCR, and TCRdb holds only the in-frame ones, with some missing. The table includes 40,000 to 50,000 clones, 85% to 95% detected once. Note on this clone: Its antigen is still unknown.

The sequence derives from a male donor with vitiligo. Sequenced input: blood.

CDR3 sequence reads: CASSLAGVGTDTQYF. The CDR3 DNA reads as TGCGCCAGCAGCTTGGCCGGGGTGGGCACAGATACGCAGTATTTT. V gene TRBV5-1 combines with J gene TRBJ2-3; tentative D call: TRBD2 (5 bases). V dropped 0 bases and J dropped 1 base, with 9 bases sitting between them. The germline gives CDR1 SGHRS, CDR2 YFSETQ. The CDR3 runs 15 residues.